These 4 T cell receptor beta chains were sequenced from one sample in a study of blood T cell repertoires in COVID-19. Sequencing was performed with immunoSEQ multiplex PCR; in TCRdb, only in-frame clones are kept and a portion is missing. The repertoire includes a few hundred thousand clones, about nine tenths of them detected once, and around 10% sits in the top ten. The sample consisted of peripheral blood. The receptors originated from a man in his forties who had recovered from COVID-19.

This chain links TRBV7-6 with TRBJ2-1; 8 positions agree with TRBD1. The CDR3 has 12 amino acids. The V and J ends lost 5 bases and 9 bases, in that order; junction bases with no gene match: 3. The germline CDR1 and CDR2 sequences are SGHVS and FNYEAQ. CDR3 coding DNA: TGTGCCAGCAGCGGAACAGGGGGTGAGCAGTTCTTC. Translation: CASSGTGGEQFF.

The chain recombines TRBV11-2 with TRBJ1-6; D unresolved. The CDR3 is 13 amino acids. Germline CDR1 and CDR2: SGHAT and FQNNGV. The V gene lost 7 bases and the J gene lost 5 bases, with 9 bases spanning the gap. The CDR3 spells CASTSLNNSPLHF. CDR3 nucleotide sequence: TGTGCCAGCACCTCACTCAATAATTCACCCCTCCACTTT.

This clone was picked up a small number of times. The genes are TRBV5-1 and TRBJ2-1; 13 positions match TRBD2. The ends lost 4 bases at V and 4 bases at J; junction bases unmatched: 2. The CDR3 spans 15 residues. CDR1 and CDR2 from the germline V gene are SGHRS and YFSETQ. CDR3 loop: CASSELAGGYNEQFF. CDR3 nucleotide sequence: TGCGCCAGCAGCGAACTAGCGGGAGGGTACAATGAGCAGTTCTTC.

This chain uses TRBV20-1 with TRBJ2-3; D is possibly TRBD1 (5 bases). This CDR3 has 13 amino acids. Trimming shortened V by 3 bases and J by 4 bases, and 11 bases separated the two germline ends. Germline V gene lookup returns CDR1 DFQATT and CDR2 SNEGSKA (reference sequence). The CDR3 sequence: CSASRREADTQYF. The CDR3 DNA is TGCAGTGCTAGTCGCAGGGAAGCAGATACGCAGTATTTT.